The following is a TCR beta chain sequence with its context. What it recognizes is unknown. immunoSEQ v3.0 was run at survey level. TCRdb keeps only in-frame clones here, not all; method: immunoSEQ multiplex PCR. The sample carries tens of thousands of clones, approximately 80% recorded once. The data were taken from a study of long-term antiretroviral therapy in people with HIV. On the study more broadly: Earliest sampling preceded the 2015 immediate-ART recommendation by about a decade. Notes on the study in general: Diversity went up after ART and still fell short of transplant donor controls. Neither ART adherence, viral resistance nor therapy changes were documented. Within the repertoire, clones expanded before ART were dominant at all time points.

CDR1 is SGHNT, CDR2 YYREEE, per germline (reference sequence). Trimming removed 3 bases from V and 2 bases from J; junction bases left unmatched: 4. This CDR3 is built from 15 residues. The chain is built from TRBV5-4 and TRBJ2-3, with 9 nucleotides matching TRBD2. The sequence was obtained from a young man with HIV. The specimen comprised unsorted PBMCs, sampled 0.6 years after starting antiretroviral therapy. The CDR3 DNA is TGTGCCAGCAGCTCCGGACTAGCGAACACAGATACGCAGTATTTT. Translated: CASSSGLANTDTQYF.